The present entry profiles one TCR beta chain with its context. The antigen is undetermined. The data originate from a study of OX40 agonist ivuxolimab in advanced cancers. Findings and limits, study-wide: In general, CD8+ T cells held more expanded clones than CD4+ did, on average.

J was trimmed by 6 bases and V by 3 bases; bases with no gene match: 10. This CDR3 region has 16 residues. Germline CDR1 and CDR2: MRHNA and SNTAGT. The data were produced by immunoSEQ multiplex PCR, yet TCRdb's version contains in-frame clones alone and is incomplete. The repertoire holds some 52,000 clones, with 90% to 95% as singletons. Sample: CD4+ or CD8+ T cells sorted from blood, taken in a trial of the OX40 agonist ivuxolimab. The V call is TRBV6-4, the J call TRBJ2-1; 8 nucleotides agree with TRBD2. The TCR comes from an adult with an advanced solid tumor such as melanoma, head and neck, liver or kidney cancer. This CDR3 reads CASSEVGGRNPNEQFF. The CDR3, as DNA: TGTGCCAGCAGTGAAGTTGGCGGGAGGAACCCCAATGAGCAGTTCTTC.